This T cell receptor (beta chain) was retrieved from a study of blood T cell repertoires in COVID-19 (TCRdb year 2020). About the study as a whole: The collaborator samples originated in the United States, Italy and Spain and spanned the acute and convalescent phases of COVID-19. The material from the prospective study consisted of cDNA or gDNA derived from T cells, B-cell-depleted T cells, or PBMCs. Deeply sampled blood TCRbeta repertoires from subjects exposed to, actively infected with, or recovered from COVID-19 were included in the dataset. The repertoires were made available in a free public database intended to serve as a resource for research on the immune response to SARS-CoV-2. Samples came from the ongoing ImmuneRACE study (first 160 participants) plus 1,254 subjects from 6 global collaborators. A de-identified subject ID, COVID-19 status, age in years and sex were almost always included in the sample metadata. Where available, HLA class I and class II types were taken from metadata supplied by the sample provider and were not determined by assay-based typing. What the authors observed across the whole study: Clinical and demographic metadata were provided uncurated, with the amount varying by source and participant.

As regards this clone: This receptor's antigen is unknown. No much larger clone exists at a distance of one base, and base qualities are not known.

V is reduced by 3 bases and J by 0 bases, leaving a spacing of 11 bases between them. From cysteine to phenylalanine, the CDR3 is 14 amino acids long. CDR3 DNA is the only sequence kept; it has 42 bases, read in frame from the first base. According to the germline V gene (reference sequence), CDR1 reads DFQATT and CDR2 reads SNEGSKA. Participants in the prospective study were enrolled through a virtual design, were aged about 18 to 90 years, and lived in 24 United States geographic areas. In the prospective study, participants were assigned to cohorts based on the clinical history participants reported in a screening survey and a study questionnaire. For ImmuneRACE Cohort 3, a participant was defined as recovered based on two consecutive negative NP/OP PCR tests, clearance by a healthcare professional, or resolution of symptoms. Each participant in the prospective study had whole blood, serum and a nasopharyngeal or oropharyngeal swab collected by mobile phlebotomists. Prospective study participants could optionally give additional blood draws and questionnaires over a roughly two-month period. Blood samples from the prospective study were shipped frozen or at room temperature prior to DNA extraction.

TCRbeta CDR3 regions were amplified from genomic DNA by means of the immunoSEQ Assay, a bias-controlled multiplex PCR. In the source study's methods: Nucleated cell counts per sample were estimated from amplification of reference gene primers within the assay. Sequence reads were collapsed and filtered to measure the absolute abundance of every unique TCRbeta CDR3 rearrangement. For each sample, productive Simpson clonality was calculated as the square root of Simpson's diversity index over productive rearrangements. Not all clones reach the TCRdb copy of this immuneACCESS table, which keeps in-frame sequences only. Checked studies attribute under half of the gap to unresolved V genes and leave the rest unexplained. The D gene and trimming were derived from the DNA, and the V and J assignments and clone size from that table. Across this sample there are around 300,000 clones, with 75% to 90% seen only once. About 2.2% of the sample is in the top ten clones.

Sequencing was done on a sample of PBMCs or T cells enriched from blood (not recorded which). The chain couples TRBV20-1 to TRBJ1-1; the D segment cannot be called with confidence. The source is a woman between 18 and 30 years old who had recovered from COVID-19. The DNA sequence follows: TGCAGTGCTAGTCTTGCAGCGTTGAACACTGAAGCTTTCTTT. The encoded protein is CSASLAALNTEAFF.